Listed here are 14 T cell receptor beta chains from one sample, sequenced in a study of T cells in Graves' hyperthyroidism and ophthalmopathy (dated by TCRdb to between 2018 and 2021). Libraries came from multiplex PCR. TCRdb names Illumina HiSeq 2000 as the instrument used. Amplification of TCR beta CDR3 regions was carried out from RNA transcripts. For the first round of RT-PCR on the TCR CDR3, the HTBI primer set was used together with the Qiagen OneStep RT-PCR kit. TCRdb reanalyzed the raw reads on its own, using fastp at Q25 for trimming and MiXCR for clone calling, and kept in-frame beta chains. Each CDR3 protein appears once, grouped with its most common genes and DNA. The sample has 360,000 or so distinct CDR3 sequences on record, less than 20% of them singletons. Roughly a sixth of the sample comes from the top ten. The sequencing sample was made of blood. The receptors come from a woman aged 40 to 50 with Graves' ophthalmopathy.

This clonotype was counted many times. CDR3 in DNA: TGTGCCAGCAGCCAAACTAGCGGGAGAAAAGGGCAGTACTTC. Amino acids: CASSQTSGRKGQYF. The rearrangement joins TRBV11-2 to TRBJ2-7; 11 nucleotides match TRBD2. The V gene end was trimmed by 5 bases and the J gene end by 9 bases; junction bases not matched to a gene: 9. Germline CDR1 SGHAT, CDR2 FQNNGV. The CDR3 is made up of 14 amino acids.

This clonotype came up many times. The chain combines TRBV10-3 with TRBJ1-1, with 8 bases aligning to TRBD1. Germline-derived CDR1 and CDR2 are ENHRY and SYGVKD. This CDR3 has 15 amino acids. V dropped 10 bases and J dropped 5; count of bases not matched to a gene: 15. CDR3 sequence: CATQDYDRGGTEAFF. As DNA, the CDR3 is TGTGCCACCCAAGACTACGACAGGGGAGGAACTGAAGCTTTCTTT.

This clonotype was picked up many times. The chain employs TRBV10-3 and TRBJ2-2; D not resolved. The ends were cut back, 7 bases at V and 4 bases at J, with 10 bases in the middle. The CDR3 length is 13 residues. The germline CDR1 and CDR2 sequences are ENHRY and SYGVKD. The CDR3: CAITSDTTGELFF. The CDR3 nucleotides are TGTGCCATCACTTCCGACACCACCGGGGAGCTGTTTTTT.

This chain connects TRBV10-3 to TRBJ1-1; 10 bases are shared with TRBD1. V lost 9 bases, J lost 10 bases, and 11 bases stayed unmatched. This CDR3 is built from 13 residues. Germline V gives CDR1 ENHRY, CDR2 SYGVKD. CDR3: CAIGDRGLSRAFF. CDR3 in DNA: TGTGCCATTGGGGACAGGGGTTTGTCGAGAGCTTTCTTT.

This clonotype has ten or more counts. J is TRBJ1-2 and V is TRBV12-5; D gene uncertain. Germline V lookup: CDR1 LGHNT, CDR2 FRNRAP. V gave up 5 bases and J gave up 4 bases, with 5 bases separating them. The length of the CDR3 is 11 residues. As DNA, the CDR3 is TGTGCTAGTGGTGAATTCTATGGCTACACCTTC. This encodes CASGEFYGYTF.

This clonotype was recorded many times. V usage is TRBV6-5 and J usage is TRBJ2-2; D is perhaps TRBD2 (5 bases). The CDR3 runs to 15 residues. Trimming removed 7 bases at V and 6 bases at J, with 18 bases between. Germline CDR1 MNHEY, CDR2 SVGAGI. The DNA of the CDR3 is TGTGCCAGCAAGGTCACTAGAGTAAATGCCGGGGAGCTGTTTTTT. Translation: CASKVTRVNAGELFF.

This clonotype was recorded at least ten times. The chain carries TRBV12-3 or TRBV12-4 and TRBJ1-1; 8 bases map to TRBD1. The CDR3 consists of 13 residues. V gave up 2 bases and J gave up 9 bases; unmatched junction bases: 5. The CDR3 DNA reads as TGTGCCAGCAGTTTAAGAGGACAGGGAAAAGCTTTCTTT. Translation: CASSLRGQGKAFF.

This clonotype was counted between two and nine times. The V and J genes are TRBV18 and TRBJ1-1; no clear D. CDR1 is KGHSH and CDR2 is LQKENI in the germline V gene. The ends were cut back, 1 base at V and 0 bases at J, with 12 bases in the middle. The length of the CDR3 is 16 residues. For the CDR3, the DNA is TGTGCCAGCTCACCACAGACGTCGGGATTGAACACTGAAGCTTTCTTT. Residues: CASSPQTSGLNTEAFF.

This clonotype was counted ten times or more. The chain recombines TRBV27 with TRBJ1-2; 8 bases line up with TRBD1. Germline V gene data show CDR1 as MNHEY and CDR2 as SMNVEV (reference sequence). V lost 0 bases, J lost 8 bases, and 5 bases stayed unmatched. The CDR3 runs 14 residues. CDR3 coding DNA: TGTGCCAGCAGTTTATCGCAGGGGGCGCGGGGCTACACCTTC. Translated: CASSLSQGARGYTF.

The chain links TRBV12-3 or TRBV12-4 to TRBJ1-2; 7 bases fit TRBD1. The trim removed 3 bases at V and 6 bases at J, leaving 10 bases unmatched. This CDR3 region has 15 residues. The DNA for the CDR3 is TGTGCCAGCAGTTTTGAAGGGGGCAATCGCAATGGCTACACCTTC. Translated: CASSFEGGNRNGYTF.

At least ten counts were recorded for this clonotype. V gene TRBV27 combines with J gene TRBJ2-2; 8 nucleotides agree with TRBD2. CDR1 and CDR2 from the germline V gene are MNHEY and SMNVEV (reference sequence). CDR3 length: 18 residues. V was pared by 0 bases and J by 4 bases, with 10 bases of the junction left unmatched. The CDR3 protein is CASSLSASGRRITGELFF. The CDR3 DNA sequence: TGTGCCAGCAGTTTATCCGCCAGCGGGAGAAGAATCACCGGGGAGCTGTTTTTT.

This clonotype was seen repeatedly, ten times or more. V gene TRBV24-1 combines with J gene TRBJ2-5; D is undetermined. With 10 bases removed from V and 5 bases from J, the gap between germline ends came to 10 bases. CDR1 KGHDR and CDR2 SFDVKD come from the germline V gene. This CDR3 has 11 amino acids. CDR3 sequence: CATSPGETQYF. The CDR3 DNA reads as TGTGCCACATCCCCTGGGGAGACCCAGTACTTC.

This clonotype was seen many times. This chain uses TRBV6-5 with TRBJ2-2; TRBD2 aligns across 10 bases. Looked up from germline, CDR1 is MNHEY and CDR2 is SVGAGI. The CDR3 consists of 15 residues. V trimming: 7 bases; J trimming: 3 bases; junction bases outside the gene matches: 5. DNA of the CDR3: TGTGCCAGCACCCAGCTAGCGGGAGACACCGGGGAGCTGTTTTTT. It yields the protein CASTQLAGDTGELFF.

This clonotype showed up many times. The rearrangement joins TRBV11-2 to TRBJ1-1; 8 bases are a match to TRBD1. Unmatched junction bases numbered 6, after V lost 6 bases and J lost 0 bases. The CDR3 length is 15 residues. Germline CDR1 is SGHAT and CDR2 is FQNNGV. CDR3 coding DNA: TGTGCCAGCAGAATCACAGGGGGAGTGAACACTGAAGCTTTCTTT. It translates to CASRITGGVNTEAFF.